These 15 T cell receptor beta chains were sequenced from one sample in a study of cytomegalovirus exposure and HLA in healthy donors. The PCR contained 60 Vbeta and 13 Jbeta primers. TCRdb's copy holds only in-frame clones and misses some; the assay was immunoSEQ multiplex PCR. Of 100,000 to 150,000 clones listed, about two thirds are singletons. The sample consisted of PBMCs. Receptor source: a man aged 50-59 years in good health and CMV-seropositive.

The V gene is TRBV7-9, the J gene TRBJ1-4, with unresolved D. V was cut by 5 bases and J by 9 bases, with 22 bases left in between. The germline V gene encodes CDR1 SEHNR and CDR2 FQNEAQ (reference sequence). This CDR3 comprises 16 residues. The CDR3 DNA sequence: TGTGCCAGCAGCATCGACGGAGGAAGTAGATCCAAAAAACTGTTTTTT. Translated: CASSIDGGSRSKKLFF.

A few counts support this clone. The chain couples TRBV29-1 to TRBJ2-3, with a weak D call TRBD1 (5 bases). CDR3 size: 15 residues. V lost 2 bases and J lost 0, with 12 bases in between. The germline CDR1 and CDR2 sequences are SQVTM and ANQGSEA. The CDR3 spells CSVESDRASTDTQYF. The DNA for the CDR3 is TGCAGCGTTGAATCCGACAGAGCTAGCACAGATACGCAGTATTTT.

The chain employs TRBV19 and TRBJ1-1; 10 positions agree with TRBD1. Germline V gene data show CDR1 as LNHDA and CDR2 as SQIVND (reference sequence). Germline trimming cut 8 bases from V and 3 bases from J; bases unmatched to any gene: 6. The CDR3 totals 14 residues. CDR3: CASLTTGGDTEAFF. The CDR3 DNA is TGTGCCAGTCTTACGACAGGGGGCGACACTGAAGCTTTCTTT.

The CDR3 sequence is CAISEGPTGGYEQYF. As DNA, the CDR3 is TGTGCCATCAGTGAAGGGCCTACAGGGGGCTACGAGCAGTACTTC. The chain recombines TRBV10-3 with TRBJ2-7, with TRBD1 matching 8 bases. The CDR3 contains 15 residues. CDR1 is ENHRY and CDR2 is SYGVKD in the germline V gene. Unmatched junction bases numbered 7, after V lost 3 bases and J lost 3 bases.

V usage is TRBV6-4 and J usage is TRBJ2-3; a possible D gene is TRBD2 (5 bases). V lost 4 bases, J lost 0 bases, and 11 bases lay in between. This CDR3 is built from 15 residues. CDR1 and CDR2 (germline): MRHNA, SNTAGT. CDR3 sequence (DNA): TGTGCCAGCAGTGTGATTTCGGGGAGCACAGATACGCAGTATTTT. It yields the protein CASSVISGSTDTQYF.

This clone has just a few counts. The chain is built from TRBV19 and TRBJ1-2; D gene ambiguous. Germline CDR1 is LNHDA and CDR2 is SQIVND (reference sequence). This CDR3 is built from 14 residues. The V end lost 7 bases, the J end lost 0 bases, and 12 bases lay between the germline ends. CDR3 protein: CASKESPSNYGYTF. The CDR3 DNA reads TGTGCCAGTAAAGAGAGCCCTTCTAACTATGGCTACACCTTC.

The CDR3 reads CASYGQKRTEAFF. The CDR3 DNA is TGTGCCAGCTACGGACAGAAGCGCACTGAAGCTTTCTTT. The rearrangement joins TRBV6-5 to TRBJ1-1, with TRBD1 as a possible D gene (6 bases). CDR1 and CDR2 from the germline V gene are MNHEY and SVGAGI. Trimming took 8 bases from V and 4 from J, leaving 14 bases between them. The CDR3 spans 13 residues.

This chain joins TRBV6-5 and TRBJ1-1; D gene unclear. Trimming shortened V by 6 bases and J by 7 bases, and 15 bases separated the two germline ends. Germline V gene data show CDR1 as MNHEY and CDR2 as SVGAGI. This CDR3 is built from 13 residues. CDR3 sequence (DNA): TGTGCCAGCAGCCTATCTTGGGGAGGTGAAGCTTTCTTT. Translating gives CASSLSWGGEAFF.

This sequence joins TRBV9 and TRBJ2-4; TRBD1 agrees at 9 bases. V lost 0 bases to trimming and J lost 0 bases; unmatched junction nucleotides: 10. CDR1 SGDLS and CDR2 YYNGEE come from the germline V gene. The CDR3 consists of 19 residues. CDR3 sequence reads: CASSVDGQGHSLAKNIQYF. CDR3 bases: TGTGCCAGCAGCGTAGACGGACAGGGGCATTCTCTAGCCAAAAACATTCAGTACTTC. Supplemented by reference TRBV9 and TRBJ2-4, the full variable domain reads DSGVTQTPKHLITATGQRVTLRCSPRSGDLSVYWYQQSLDQGLQFLIQYYNGEERAKGNILERFSAQQFPDLHSELNLSSLELGDSALYFCASSVDGQGHSLAKNIQYFGAGTRLSVL.

In its sample, this clone was seen once. The chain has TRBV5-1 and TRBJ2-2; 15 nucleotides match TRBD2. The CDR3 spans 20 residues. Germline V gene sequence: CDR1 SGHRS, CDR2 YFSETQ. V shed 4 bases and J 5 bases; nucleotides not matched to a gene: 15. This CDR3 reads CASSAPPGLAGGPSTGELFF. Here the CDR3 DNA reads TGCGCCAGCAGCGCTCCGCCCGGACTAGCGGGAGGGCCTAGTACCGGGGAGCTGTTTTTT. Variable domain in full (rest from reference TRBV5-1 and TRBJ2-2): KAGVTQTPRYLIKTRGQQVTLSCSPISGHRSVSWYQQTPGQGLQFLFEYFSETQRNKGNFPGRFSGRQFSNSRSEMNVSTLELGDSALYLCASSAPPGLAGGPSTGELFFGEGSRLTVL.

This clone was seen a handful of times. The rearrangement links TRBV27 to TRBJ1-1, with 8 bases fitting TRBD1. V lost 5 bases, J lost 5 bases, and 10 bases stayed unmatched. Germline V gene lookup returns CDR1 MNHEY and CDR2 SMNVEV (reference sequence). The CDR3 length is 15 residues. The CDR3 DNA follows: TGTGCCAGCAGTCCCGCGGACAGGGTCCGGACTGAAGCTTTCTTT. It specifies CASSPADRVRTEAFF.

The chain employs TRBV5-1 and TRBJ1-1; tentatively, D is TRBD1 (6 bases). CDR3 length: 14 residues. Germline CDR1 SGHRS, CDR2 YFSETQ. V lost 4 bases to trimming and J lost 4 bases, with 14 bases between them. The CDR3 spells CASSANREGTEAFF. The CDR3 coding sequence is TGCGCCAGCAGCGCAAACAGGGAGGGCACTGAAGCTTTCTTT.

The CDR3 loop is CASSPSTDTQYF. CDR3 nucleotide sequence: TGTGCCAGCAGCCCTAGCACAGATACGCAGTATTTT. The rearrangement joins TRBV27 to TRBJ2-3; D unresolved. V was pared by 6 bases and J by 0 bases, with 4 bases between. Germline V gene lookup returns CDR1 MNHEY and CDR2 SMNVEV (reference sequence). This CDR3 is 12 amino acids long.

The V gene is TRBV6-5, the J gene TRBJ1-2; 8 positions agree with TRBD1. J lost 5 bases, V lost 2 bases, and 7 bases had no gene match. The V gene's germline CDR1 is MNHEY and CDR2 SVGAGI. This CDR3 is 15 amino acids long. Here the CDR3 DNA reads TGTGCCAGCAGTTACGCCGGGACAGGACAATATGGCTACACCTTC. Translating gives CASSYAGTGQYGYTF.

The chain couples TRBV11-2 to TRBJ1-4; no clear D. This CDR3 has 12 residues. V lost 0 bases and J lost 8, with 4 bases in between. Germline V gene lookup returns CDR1 SGHAT and CDR2 FQNNGV. CDR3 loop: CASSLDREKLFF. CDR3 DNA: TGTGCCAGCAGCTTAGATCGGGAAAAACTGTTTTTT.